This T cell receptor beta chain was obtained from a study of early T cells in non-severe SARS-CoV-2 infection. About the study: Sequencing of bulk RNA from unsorted whole blood was done, without chain pairing. Overall study findings and caveats: Private and CD4 specificities were missed by VDJdb matching, which favored anti-spike CD8 responses.

Individual cDNA molecules each received unique molecular identifiers attached to them. TCRdb processed the 5' RACE reads anew with MiXCR; each CDR3 protein has one entry. The table shows about 97,000 distinct CDR3 sequences, with approximately 11% occurring only once. This clonotype was seen many times. No antigen is known for it. This TCR came from an adult who was a healthcare worker with PCR-confirmed SARS-CoV-2 infection or an uninfected control (not recorded which). This specimen was whole blood, taken at baseline.

CDR3 nucleotides: TGCGCCAGCAGCCAAGGTTGGACTAGCGGGAGTTCCTACGAGCAGTACTTC. Translated, it gives CASSQGWTSGSSYEQYF. V gene TRBV4-1 combines with J gene TRBJ2-7, with TRBD2 matching over 13 bases. This CDR3 has 17 amino acids. V shed 1 base and J 1 base; nucleotides not matched to a gene: 4. The germline CDR1 and CDR2 sequences are MGHRA and YSYEKL.